The 19 T cell receptor beta chains below come from one sample, sequenced in a study of shared clonotypes between healthy human individuals (TCRdb year 2020). Library preparation was by the immunoSEQ multiplex PCR assay. Drawn from immuneACCESS, this table holds only the in-frame rearrangements with V and J called that TCRdb kept. Clones are partly lost; checked studies trace under half to an unresolved V gene and leave the rest unexplained. This sample has over a million clones in its table, and about 70% of those were observed once. The top ten constitute over 1.3% of the sample. The sequencing input was memory CD4+ T cells sorted from blood. The sample's cell subset or site label, in plain terms: CD45RA-negative fraction. These TCRs come from a man between 18 and 35 years old in good health.

The gene calls are TRBV7-6 and TRBJ2-3; weak D call: TRBD1 (6 bases). CDR1 and CDR2 from the germline V gene are SGHVS and FNYEAQ. Trimming stripped 5 bases from V and 0 bases from J, with 12 bases between. The CDR3 length is 15 residues. CDR3 bases: TGTGCCAGCAGCCGACAGGCCACTAGCACAGATACGCAGTATTTT. Translation gives CASSRQATSTDTQYF.

The sample holds a few counts of this clone. This CDR3 reads CASSPGGEYNSPLHF. CDR3 coding DNA: TGTGCCAGCAGCCCGGGAGGGGAATATAATTCACCCCTCCACTTT. V and J are TRBV5-4 and TRBJ1-6, with a weak D call TRBD1 (5 bases). V was cut by 4 bases and J by 4 bases, with 12 bases left in between. Germline CDR1 is SGHNT and CDR2 is YYREEE (reference sequence). The CDR3 is 15 amino acids.

This clone has just a few counts. This rearrangement joins TRBV30 to TRBJ2-2; no reliable D call. V shed 3 bases and J shed 9 bases, with 17 bases lying between them. Germline CDR1 is GTSNPN and CDR2 is SVGIG (reference sequence). There are 14 residues in the CDR3. The CDR3: CAWSRPNLARELFF. The CDR3 DNA sequence: TGTGCCTGGAGCCGACCTAACCTCGCCCGGGAGCTGTTTTTT.

Of note for this clone: A much larger clone differs by one base, so this may be a read error. This chain joins TRBV5-4 and TRBJ2-3; 13 nucleotides align to TRBD2. The CDR3 spans 16 residues. Germline V gene sequence: CDR1 SGHNT, CDR2 YYREEE (reference sequence). Trimming cost V 1 base and J 5 bases; bases outside gene matches: 4. The CDR3 DNA sequence: TGTGCCAGCAGCTTGACTAGCGGGAGGGCCGGAGATACGCAGTATTTT. Protein product: CASSLTSGRAGDTQYF.

The V gene is TRBV6-6, the J gene TRBJ1-5; unclear D gene. Trimming left V 10 bases short and J 0 bases short, with 10 bases between. The CDR3 has 13 residues. CDR1 is MNHNY, CDR2 SVGAGI, per germline (reference sequence). The CDR3: CATATSSNQPQHF. The DNA of the CDR3 is TGTGCCACCGCGACGAGTAGCAATCAGCCCCAGCATTTT.

The chain carries TRBV11-3 and TRBJ2-3; 11 bases align to TRBD2. V trimming: 1 base; J trimming: 1 base; junction bases outside the gene matches: 4. Germline CDR1 is SGHNT and CDR2 is YENEEA. The CDR3 runs 17 residues. CDR3 nucleotide sequence: TGTGCCAGCAGCTTAGGGGAACTAGCGGGGGGCACAGATACGCAGTATTTT. As protein: CASSLGELAGGTDTQYF.

V gene TRBV19 combines with J gene TRBJ1-2, with 9 bases that match TRBD1. With 2 bases clipped from V and 5 bases from J, the junction kept 9 bases outside the gene matches. This CDR3 region has 16 residues. CDR1 and CDR2 from the germline V gene are LNHDA and SQIVND (reference sequence). CDR3 sequence (DNA): TGTGCCAGTAGTATATCTGGGACAGGGAGTATGTATGGCTACACCTTC. Translated, it gives CASSISGTGSMYGYTF. Filled out from reference TRBV19 and TRBJ1-2, the complete variable domain reads DGGITQSPKYLFRKEGQNVTLSCEQNLNHDAMYWYRQDPGQGLRLIYYSQIVNDFQKGDIAEGYSVSREKKESFPLTVTSAQKNPTAFYLCASSISGTGSMYGYTFGSGTRLTVV.

This sequence joins TRBV2 and TRBJ1-3; D is unresolved. V lost 3 bases and J 0 bases, leaving 12 bases between the germline ends. Germline-derived CDR1 and CDR2 are SNHLY and FYNNEI. The CDR3 totals 16 residues. The CDR3 nucleotides are TGTGCCAGCAGTGATCCCGGCGGTAGCTCTGGAAACACCATATATTTT. Its translation: CASSDPGGSSGNTIYF. Based on the CDR3 plus reference TRBV2 and TRBJ1-3, the full variable domain is EPEVTQTPSHQVTQMGQEVILRCVPISNHLYFYWYRQILGQKVEFLVSFYNNEISEKSEIFDDQFSVERPDGSNFTLKIRSTKLEDSAMYFCASSDPGGSSGNTIYFGEGSWLTVV.

CDR3 in DNA: TGTGCCAGCAGCGTGACTAGCGGGAGAACAGATACGCAGTATTTT. Protein: CASSVTSGRTDTQYF. The genes are TRBV2 and TRBJ2-3, with 12 bases identical to TRBD2. The germline V gene encodes CDR1 SNHLY and CDR2 FYNNEI. J was trimmed by 3 bases and V by 6 bases; bases with no gene match: 4. This CDR3 comprises 15 residues.

This rearrangement joins TRBV7-8 to TRBJ1-2; 8 nucleotides agree with TRBD1. V lost 5 bases and J lost 1; bases outside the gene matches: 3. CDR1 SGHVS and CDR2 FQNEAQ come from the germline V gene. The length of the CDR3 is 14 residues. In nucleotides, the CDR3 is TGTGCCAGCAGCCCGGGACAGGTTAACTATGGCTACACCTTC. It encodes CASSPGQVNYGYTF.

The chain uses TRBV30 and TRBJ1-1; D is ambiguous. The germline V gene has CDR1 GTSNPN and CDR2 SVGIG (reference sequence). This CDR3 comprises 13 residues. The V end was cut by 3 bases, the J end by 5 bases, with 13 bases between. CDR3 DNA: TGTGCCTGGAGGGAGGTGAGGCGAACTGAAGCTTTCTTT. Its translation is CAWREVRRTEAFF.

The rearrangement joins TRBV5-1 to TRBJ1-2; D not resolved. V was pared by 1 base and J by 2 bases, with 9 bases between. Per the germline V gene, CDR1 is SGHRS and CDR2 is YFSETQ. This CDR3 comprises 14 residues. The CDR3 sequence: CASSLRDLNYGYTF. In DNA, the CDR3 is TGCGCCAGCAGCTTGAGAGACTTAAACTATGGCTACACCTTC.

About this clone: This sample also contains other DNA sequences that code for the same CDR3. V usage is TRBV6-1 and J usage is TRBJ2-3, with 7 bases identical to TRBD2. The CDR3 has 14 amino acids. V gave up 6 bases and J gave up 1 base; unmatched junction bases: 4. CDR1 is MNHNS, CDR2 SASEGT, per germline. The CDR3 DNA reads as TGTGCCAGCAGCGTAGCGGGCGGCACAGATACGCAGTATTTT. Translated, it gives CASSVAGGTDTQYF.

V and J are TRBV5-4 and TRBJ2-7; D is possibly TRBD1 (5 bases). In germline, CDR1 is SGHNT, CDR2 YYREEE (reference sequence). Trimming left V 4 bases short and J 0 bases short, with 14 bases between. The CDR3 is 15 amino acids. CDR3 DNA sequence: TGTGCCAGCAGCATGGACATTCTGAGCTCCTACGAGCAGTACTTC. Residues: CASSMDILSSYEQYF.

This clone was seen only a few times. The genes are TRBV10-3 and TRBJ2-7, with TRBD1 matching 10 bases. The V and J ends lost 0 bases and 2 bases, in that order; junction bases with no gene match: 1. The CDR3 sequence is 15 residues long. Germline V lookup: CDR1 ENHRY, CDR2 SYGVKD. The CDR3 DNA sequence: TGTGCCATCAGTGAGTCGGACAGGGGGACCTACGAGCAGTACTTC. Translating it yields CAISESDRGTYEQYF.

V gene TRBV14 combines with J gene TRBJ1-6, with D uncertain. The length of the CDR3 is 15 residues. The germline V gene has CDR1 SGHDN and CDR2 FVKESK. Trimming pared 0 bases from V and 10 bases from J, leaving 13 bases between. CDR3 bases: TGTGCCAGCAGCCAAGATAACCTCAAACTGTCACCCCTCCACTTT. This translates into CASSQDNLKLSPLHF.

Comment on this clone: With only one base between it and a far larger clone, this is likely a read error. V usage is TRBV7-6 and J usage is TRBJ1-1, with D unresolved. Germline assignment: CDR1 SGHVS and CDR2 FNYEAQ. Trimming cost V 6 bases and J 2 bases, with 4 bases left between them. This CDR3 spans 11 amino acids. This chain's CDR3 is CASRGNTEAFF. In DNA form, the CDR3 reads TGTGCCAGCAGGGGAAACACTGAAGCTTTCTTT.

This clone was seen once. This chain connects TRBV10-1 to TRBJ2-2; D is unclear. Germline CDR1 reads WNHNN; CDR2 reads SYGVQD (reference sequence). The CDR3 is 13 amino acids. The V gene lost 3 bases and the J gene lost 9 bases, with 11 bases spanning the gap. Written as DNA, the CDR3 is TGCGCCAGCAGTGACGGATCCTCAAGGGAGCTGTTTTTT. Its translation: CASSDGSSRELFF.

This clone was counted only a few times. The V and J genes are TRBV5-4 and TRBJ2-1; 8 nucleotides agree with TRBD1. Germline-derived CDR1 and CDR2 are SGHNT and YYREEE (reference sequence). The CDR3 is made up of 13 amino acids. Trimming cost V 10 bases and J 9 bases; bases outside gene matches: 12. CDR3 in amino acids: CAQSDRGKSEQFF. The CDR3 DNA reads as TGTGCCCAATCCGACAGGGGAAAAAGTGAGCAGTTCTTC.